This T cell receptor (beta chain) originates from a study of cytomegalovirus exposure and HLA in healthy donors. Findings and limits, study-wide: Previous analysis showed most TCR beta V segments were productive about 90% or about 30% of the time.

With respect to this clone: The target antigen is unknown.

The CDR3 runs 17 residues. Per the germline V gene, CDR1 is SGDLS and CDR2 is YYNGEE. V lost 0 bases, J lost 4 bases, and 9 bases stayed unmatched. 13 Jbeta primers and 60 Vbeta primers were used for the PCR. This table comes from immunoSEQ multiplex PCR, and its TCRdb copy is limited to in-frame clones, with some not included. The table shows 50,000 to 75,000 clones, with roughly 77% occurring only once. The rearrangement links TRBV9 to TRBJ2-3; 9 bases are shared with TRBD1. The clonotype comes from a man aged 30 to 39 in good health and CMV-seropositive. The sample consisted of PBMCs. The CDR3 loop reads CASSVEVGTGRPDTQYF. Written as DNA, the CDR3 is TGTGCCAGCAGCGTAGAGGTTGGGACAGGGAGGCCAGATACGCAGTATTTT.